Below are 23 T cell receptor beta chains sequenced from a single sample in a study of blood T cell repertoires in COVID-19. Profiling relied on immunoSEQ multiplex PCR, and the TCRdb table lists in-frame clones only, not all of them. The repertoire holds 300,000 to 350,000 clones, with approximately 89% as singletons. Material: peripheral blood. These receptors came from a woman aged 25 to 39 with COVID-19, enrolled during active disease.

The chain uses TRBV6-5 and TRBJ1-4, with D possibly matching TRBD1 (5 bases). Germline V gene data show CDR1 as MNHEY and CDR2 as SVGAGI. V lost 6 bases, J lost 3 bases, and 11 bases lay in between. The CDR3 is 14 amino acids. The CDR3 here is CASSAGTSNEKLFF. The CDR3 DNA reads TGTGCCAGCAGCGCCGGGACTTCTAATGAAAAACTGTTTTTT.

This chain's CDR3 is CASSYGFDRGEQFF. The DNA of the CDR3 is TGTGCCAGCAGTTATGGATTCGATCGCGGTGAGCAGTTCTTC. The chain recombines TRBV6-5 with TRBJ2-1; the D is unclear. CDR1 is MNHEY and CDR2 is SVGAGI in the germline V gene. This CDR3 is 14 amino acids long. V was clipped by 3 bases and J by 9 bases, with 15 bases between them.

This sequence joins TRBV30 and TRBJ2-1, with D hard to call. V was pared by 8 bases and J by 6 bases, with 11 bases between. The V gene's germline CDR1 is GTSNPN and CDR2 SVGIG (reference sequence). This CDR3 spans 11 amino acids. The CDR3 nucleotides read TGTGCCCCCCCCGAGGTCAATGAGCAGTTCTTC. The encoded protein is CAPPEVNEQFF. Full variable domain (rest looked up from reference TRBV30 and TRBJ2-1): SQTIHQWPATLVQPVGSPLSLECTVEGTSNPNLYWYRQAAGRGLQLLFYSVGIGQISSEVPQNLSASRPQDRQFILSSKKLLLSDSGFYLCAPPEVNEQFFGPGTRLTVL.

The chain uses TRBV5-1 and TRBJ2-7, with D perhaps TRBD1 (6 bases). This CDR3 has 15 amino acids. V lost 2 bases and J 2 bases, leaving 14 bases between the germline ends. Germline loops: CDR1 SGHRS, CDR2 YFSETQ. The CDR3 nucleotides are TGCGCCAGCAGCTTACAGGGTGGTTCACCCTACGAGCAGTACTTC. It translates to CASSLQGGSPYEQYF.

Comments on this clone: Other DNA sequences in this specimen translate into the identical CDR3. V and J are TRBV4-3 and TRBJ1-3, with TRBD1 matching over 8 bases. Germline CDR1 LGHNA, CDR2 YSLEER. V was pared by 0 bases and J by 4 bases, with 2 bases of the junction left unmatched. The CDR3 extends over 15 amino acids. The CDR3 is CASSQDRGPGNTIYF. The DNA of the CDR3 is TGCGCCAGCAGCCAAGACAGGGGGCCCGGAAACACCATATATTTT.

This chain joins TRBV2 and TRBJ1-5; 11 nucleotides align to TRBD1. V trimming: 6 bases; J trimming: 2 bases; junction bases outside the gene matches: 9. The germline CDR1 and CDR2 sequences are SNHLY and FYNNEI. The length of the CDR3 is 17 residues. As DNA, the CDR3 is TGTGCCAGCAGAGACGGACAGGGGGCAACTGGCAATCAGCCCCAGCATTTT. Its translation: CASRDGQGATGNQPQHF.

The rearrangement joins TRBV5-1 to TRBJ1-6, with D maybe TRBD1 (5 bases). Trimming took 0 bases from V and 8 from J, leaving 9 bases between them. CDR1 SGHRS and CDR2 YFSETQ come from the germline V gene. The CDR3 runs 14 residues. Here the CDR3 reads CASSLAREDSPLHF. CDR3 coding DNA: TGCGCCAGCAGCTTGGCCAGGGAGGATTCACCCCTCCACTTT. The full variable domain, rest sourced from reference TRBV5-1 and TRBJ1-6, is KAGVTQTPRYLIKTRGQQVTLSCSPISGHRSVSWYQQTPGQGLQFLFEYFSETQRNKGNFPGRFSGRQFSNSRSEMNVSTLELGDSALYLCASSLAREDSPLHFGNGTRLTVT.

The V and J genes are TRBV3-1 (or the pseudogene TRBV3-2) and TRBJ1-2; 10 bases are a match to TRBD1. The CDR3 length is 18 residues. The trim removed 4 bases at V and 8 bases at J, leaving 19 bases unmatched. Germline CDR1 is LGHDT and CDR2 is YNNKEL (reference sequence). The CDR3 sequence is CASSPRPRRDRGLGGYTF. The CDR3 DNA reads TGTGCCAGCAGCCCTCGACCCCGGCGGGACAGGGGACTAGGAGGCTACACCTTC.

This clone was observed a handful of times. As DNA, the CDR3 is TGCGCCAGCAAAGCCCAGGGGAAGAATGGCTACACCTTC. Translating gives CASKAQGKNGYTF. The chain links TRBV10-2 to TRBJ1-2; tentative D call: TRBD1 (6 bases). V was clipped by 7 bases and J by 6 bases, with 15 bases between them. There are 13 residues in the CDR3. The germline gives CDR1 WSHSY, CDR2 SAAADI.

A word on this clone: Other DNA sequences of this sample code for an identical CDR3. The chain couples TRBV2 to TRBJ1-6; tentative D call: TRBD1 (5 bases). From germline, CDR1 is SNHLY and CDR2 FYNNEI. The CDR3 spans 14 residues. V was cut by 3 bases and J by 6 bases, with 9 bases left in between. This CDR3 reads CASSENRGNSPLHF. CDR3 in DNA: TGTGCCAGCAGTGAGAATAGGGGTAATTCACCCCTCCACTTT.

The V gene is TRBV6-5, the J gene TRBJ2-7; a weak D match, TRBD1 (5 bases). V was shortened by 0 bases and J by 0 bases, with 6 bases between the two germline ends. This CDR3 has 14 residues. CDR1 and CDR2 (germline): MNHEY, SVGAGI. CDR3 nucleotide sequence: TGTGCCAGCAGTTACTCGGACAACTCCTACGAGCAGTACTTC. Translation gives CASSYSDNSYEQYF.

The rearrangement joins TRBV6-2 or TRBV6-3 to TRBJ2-3; no definite D call. Germline CDR1 is MNHEY and CDR2 is SVGEGT. This CDR3 is built from 12 residues. Trimming pared 6 bases from V and 4 bases from J, leaving 8 bases between. The CDR3 DNA sequence: TGTGCCAGCAGCATGGAGTCAGATACGCAGTATTTT. It yields the protein CASSMESDTQYF.

The rearrangement joins TRBV5-6 to TRBJ1-5, with 7 bases lining up with TRBD1. CDR1 is SGHDT and CDR2 is YYEEEE in the germline V gene. V trimming: 4 bases; J trimming: 2 bases; junction bases outside the gene matches: 12. This CDR3 region has 17 residues. This CDR3 reads CASSAMGQYMGNQPQHF. Here the CDR3 DNA reads TGTGCCAGCAGCGCCATGGGACAGTATATGGGCAATCAGCCCCAGCATTTT.

The rearrangement links TRBV2 to TRBJ1-1; tentative D call: TRBD1 (5 bases). The CDR3 sequence is 14 residues long. V was clipped by 6 bases and J by 4 bases, with 15 bases between them. Germline values: CDR1 SNHLY, CDR2 FYNNEI. The CDR3 DNA sequence: TGTGCCAGCAGAACCCGGGGGTTCGTCACTGAAGCTTTCTTT. It is translated as CASRTRGFVTEAFF.

The chain carries TRBV15 and TRBJ1-1; a possible D gene is TRBD1 (6 bases). V shed 0 bases and J shed 3 bases, with 8 bases lying between them. The CDR3 loop spans 14 amino acids. Per germline, CDR1 LNHNV and CDR2 YYDKDF (reference sequence). CDR3 in amino acids: CATSRDHRDTEAFF. Written as DNA, the CDR3 is TGTGCCACCAGCAGAGACCACAGGGACACTGAAGCTTTCTTT.

The J gene is TRBJ1-4, the V gene TRBV7-8; D perhaps matches TRBD1 (6 bases). CDR3 length: 14 amino acids. V lost 1 base, J lost 8 bases, and 11 bases lay in between. Germline-derived CDR1 and CDR2 are SGHVS and FQNEAQ. CDR3 sequence: CASSLDSRGEKLFF. In DNA form, the CDR3 reads TGTGCCAGCAGCTTAGATTCGAGGGGGGAAAAACTGTTTTTT.

This clone has a handful of counts. The J gene is TRBJ2-6, the V gene TRBV5-1, with a possible D match to TRBD1 (6 bases). Trimming took off 0 bases at V and 0 bases at J, with 22 bases between the two ends. Germline-derived CDR1 and CDR2 are SGHRS and YFSETQ. The CDR3 totals 21 residues. In nucleotides, the CDR3 is TGCGCCAGCAGCTTGGGGAATTTTCAGGGGACGCTAACCTCTGGGGCCAACGTCCTGACTTTC. Translating gives CASSLGNFQGTLTSGANVLTF.

The gene calls are TRBV27 and TRBJ2-1; D possibly corresponds to TRBD2 (7 bases). CDR3 size: 14 residues. Per the germline V gene, CDR1 is MNHEY and CDR2 is SMNVEV (reference sequence). The V and J ends lost 1 base and 8 bases respectively, with 12 bases between them. This CDR3 is CASSLWGGEHEQFF. For the CDR3, the DNA is TGTGCCAGCAGTTTATGGGGGGGCGAGCATGAGCAGTTCTTC.

The chain employs TRBV19 and TRBJ2-1; 9 bases map to TRBD1. CDR3 size: 14 residues. J was trimmed by 7 bases and V by 8 bases; bases with no gene match: 9. Germline CDR1 LNHDA, CDR2 SQIVND (reference sequence). CDR3 residues: CASRQGGAGNEQFF. As DNA, the CDR3 is TGTGCCAGTCGACAGGGGGGAGCGGGGAATGAGCAGTTCTTC. Filled out from reference TRBV19 and TRBJ2-1, the complete variable domain reads DGGITQSPKYLFRKEGQNVTLSCEQNLNHDAMYWYRQDPGQGLRLIYYSQIVNDFQKGDIAEGYSVSREKKESFPLTVTSAQKNPTAFYLCASRQGGAGNEQFFGPGTRLTVL.

This chain connects TRBV7-2 to TRBJ1-1, with TRBD1 matching 9 bases. This CDR3 region has 15 residues. The V gene end was trimmed by 1 base and the J gene end by 7 bases; junction bases not matched to a gene: 7. Germline V gives CDR1 SGHTA, CDR2 FQGNSA. The CDR3 bases are TGTGCCAGCAGCTTAGTTCGGGACAGGGTGGGTGAAGCTTTCTTT. Its protein product is CASSLVRDRVGEAFF.

The V call is TRBV6-5, the J call TRBJ1-1; D is ambiguous. The CDR3 runs 13 residues. Germline lookup yields CDR1 MNHEY and CDR2 SVGAGI. Between the trimmed V and J ends, which lost 9 bases and 1 base, there was a span of 12 bases. In DNA form, the CDR3 reads TGTGCCAGTGCAGGAGGGAGGAACACTGAAGCTTTCTTT. It yields the protein CASAGGRNTEAFF.

The V gene is TRBV5-1, the J gene TRBJ1-6; D gene unclear. CDR3 length equals 14 residues. V was shortened by 0 bases and J by 10 bases, with 11 bases between the two germline ends. Germline V gives CDR1 SGHRS, CDR2 YFSETQ. CDR3 in amino acids: CASSLGNSNSPLHF. For the CDR3, the DNA is TGCGCCAGCAGCTTGGGTAACAGCAACTCACCCCTCCACTTT.

The V gene is TRBV28, the J gene TRBJ2-2, with 8 bases matching TRBD1. The V and J ends lost 1 base and 2 bases, in that order; junction bases with no gene match: 6. The CDR3 length is 17 residues. From germline, CDR1 is MDHEN and CDR2 SYDVKM. CDR3 DNA: TGTGCCAGCAGTTTATCACAGGGGGGACATAACACCGGGGAGCTGTTTTTT. Amino acids: CASSLSQGGHNTGELFF.